This T cell receptor beta chain was retrieved from a study of blood T cell repertoires in COVID-19. Study-level background: From the United States, Italy and Spain came samples of acute and convalescent COVID-19. PBMCs, B-cell-depleted T cells, or T cells provided the cDNA or gDNA that made up the material.

Followed over time, Seattle patients had been enrolled while infection was active. Per the original methods: Reference gene primer amplification gave nucleated cell count estimates. The assay was immunoSEQ multiplex PCR, and TCRdb's table has in-frame clones only and misses some. The V and J calls and clone size are taken from that table; D and trimming were inferred from the DNA. The repertoire has around 480,000 clones, 88% of them found once; the top ten carry 10% to 15%. CDR3 length equals 13 residues. Germline CDR1 reads MNHEY; CDR2 reads SMNVEV (reference sequence). Trimming removed 4 bases at V and 7 bases at J, with 13 bases between.

Sequencing was performed on peripheral blood. The rearrangement links TRBV27 to TRBJ2-5; no definite D call. The receptor was isolated from a woman in her forties or fifties with COVID-19, enrolled during active disease. The CDR3 sequence: CASSSNTAGTQYF. The CDR3 bases are TGTGCCAGCAGTTCTAACACAGCCGGGACCCAGTACTTC.